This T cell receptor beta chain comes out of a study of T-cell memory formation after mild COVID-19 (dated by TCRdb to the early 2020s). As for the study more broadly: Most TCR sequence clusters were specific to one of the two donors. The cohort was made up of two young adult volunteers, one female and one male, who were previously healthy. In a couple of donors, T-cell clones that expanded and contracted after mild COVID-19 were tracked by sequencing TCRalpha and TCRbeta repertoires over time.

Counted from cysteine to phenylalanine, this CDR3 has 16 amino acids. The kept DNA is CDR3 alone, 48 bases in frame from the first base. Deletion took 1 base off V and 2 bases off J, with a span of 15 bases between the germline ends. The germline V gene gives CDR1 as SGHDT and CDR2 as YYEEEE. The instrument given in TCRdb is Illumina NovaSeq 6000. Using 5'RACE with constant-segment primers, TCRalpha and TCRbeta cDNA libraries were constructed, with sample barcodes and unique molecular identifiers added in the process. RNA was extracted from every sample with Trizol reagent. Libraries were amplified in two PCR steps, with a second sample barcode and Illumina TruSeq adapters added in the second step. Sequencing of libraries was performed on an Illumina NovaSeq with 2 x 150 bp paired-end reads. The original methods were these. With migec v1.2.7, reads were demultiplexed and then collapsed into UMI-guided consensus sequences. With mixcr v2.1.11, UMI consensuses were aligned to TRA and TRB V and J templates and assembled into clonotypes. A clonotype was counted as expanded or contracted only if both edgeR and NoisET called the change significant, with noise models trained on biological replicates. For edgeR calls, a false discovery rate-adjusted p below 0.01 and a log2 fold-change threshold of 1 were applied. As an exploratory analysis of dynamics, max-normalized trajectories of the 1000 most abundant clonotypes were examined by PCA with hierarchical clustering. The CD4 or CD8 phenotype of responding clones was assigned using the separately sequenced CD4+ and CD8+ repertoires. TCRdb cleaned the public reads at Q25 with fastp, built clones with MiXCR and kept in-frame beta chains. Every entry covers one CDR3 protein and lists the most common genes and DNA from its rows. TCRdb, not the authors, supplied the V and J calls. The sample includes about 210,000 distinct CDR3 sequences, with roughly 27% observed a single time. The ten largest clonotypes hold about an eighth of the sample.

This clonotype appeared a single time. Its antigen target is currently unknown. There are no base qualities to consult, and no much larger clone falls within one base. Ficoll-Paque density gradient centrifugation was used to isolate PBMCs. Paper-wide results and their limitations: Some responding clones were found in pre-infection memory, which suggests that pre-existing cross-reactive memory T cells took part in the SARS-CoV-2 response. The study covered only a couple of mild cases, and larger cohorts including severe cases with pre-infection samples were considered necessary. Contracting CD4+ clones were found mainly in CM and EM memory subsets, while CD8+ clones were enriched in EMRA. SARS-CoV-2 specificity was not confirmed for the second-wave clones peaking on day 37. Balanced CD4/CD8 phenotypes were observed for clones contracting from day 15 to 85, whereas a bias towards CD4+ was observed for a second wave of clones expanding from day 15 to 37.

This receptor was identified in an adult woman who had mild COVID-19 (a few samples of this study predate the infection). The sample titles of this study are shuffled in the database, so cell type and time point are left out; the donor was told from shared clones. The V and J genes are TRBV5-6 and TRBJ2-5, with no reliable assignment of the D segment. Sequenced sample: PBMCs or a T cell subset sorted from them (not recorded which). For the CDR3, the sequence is CASSLWVGYAQETQYF. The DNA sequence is TGTGCCAGCAGCTTGTGGGTGGGGTACGCTCAAGAGACCCAGTACTTC.